This T cell receptor beta chain was sequenced during a study of blood T cell repertoires in COVID-19. Study processing details: Nucleated cell counts were estimated from reference gene primer amplification. Generated by immunoSEQ multiplex PCR, the TCRdb table keeps only in-frame clones and is missing some. From that table come the V and J calls and clone size; the DNA was used to work out D and trimming. The repertoire has more than 90,000 clones, around three quarters of them found once; the top ten carry roughly 6.2%. From germline, CDR1 is LGHNA and CDR2 YSLEER. Trimming removed 1 base at V and 5 bases at J, with 20 bases between. CDR3 length: 17 residues.

The TCR was taken from a man aged 65 to 79 with acute or convalescent COVID-19. The rearrangement links TRBV4-3 to TRBJ1-1, with D perhaps matching TRBD1 (5 bases). Material for sequencing was peripheral blood. This CDR3 reads CASSQVWSQGRLTEAFF. The CDR3 DNA follows: TGCGCCAGCAGCCAAGTTTGGAGTCAGGGAAGATTAACTGAAGCTTTCTTT.